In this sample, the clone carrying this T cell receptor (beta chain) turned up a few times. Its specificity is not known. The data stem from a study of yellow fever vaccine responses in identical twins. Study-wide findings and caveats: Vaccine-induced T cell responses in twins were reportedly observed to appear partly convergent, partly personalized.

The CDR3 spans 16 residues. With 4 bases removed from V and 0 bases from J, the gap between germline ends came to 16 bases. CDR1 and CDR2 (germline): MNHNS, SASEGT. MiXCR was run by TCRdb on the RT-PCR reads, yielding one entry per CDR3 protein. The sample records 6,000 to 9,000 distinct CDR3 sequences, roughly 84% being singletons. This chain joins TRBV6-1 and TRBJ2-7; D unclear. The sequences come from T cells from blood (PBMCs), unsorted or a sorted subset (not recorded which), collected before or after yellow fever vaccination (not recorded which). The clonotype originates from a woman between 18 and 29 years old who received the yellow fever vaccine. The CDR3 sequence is CASSALGLGYSYEQYF. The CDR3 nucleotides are TGTGCCAGCAGTGCGCTGGGCTTAGGCTACTCCTACGAGCAGTACTTC.